The clone carrying this T cell receptor beta chain is a singleton in its sample. It may be a read error: a sequence one base away is much more abundant. This CDR3 comprises 13 residues. V was shortened by 4 bases and J by 9 bases, with 10 bases between the two germline ends. CDR1 is MGHRA and CDR2 is YSYEKL in the germline V gene. The data are from a study of tumor-infiltrating lymphocytes in primary liver carcinoma. In the study overall: Patients were both men and women, whose ages ran from 30 to 69 years. Productive TCRbeta read yields ran from roughly 3.65 to 7.13 million per sample and were similar between tissues.

They got blood RNA out of unsorted whole blood and also pulled out germline DNA. Enrolled patients were chronically infected with HBV and treatment-naive. Starting from approximately 0.45 ug of total RNA, TCR beta cDNA was produced with a primer in the constant region. TCR beta libraries came from three nested multiplex PCR rounds using slightly modified ARM-PCR. The opening two PCR rounds, about 11 cycles each, paired TRBV1-TRBV30 forward primers with a C-beta reverse primer. TCRdb processed the multiplex PCR reads anew with MiXCR; each CDR3 protein has one entry. Among almost 200,000 distinct CDR3 sequences listed, 65% were seen once.

The chain recombines TRBV4-1 with TRBJ1-6; D unclear. Material: peripheral blood. The sequence derives from an older woman with primary liver carcinoma and hepatitis B virus infection. The CDR3 reads CASSPQASSPLHF. In DNA form, the CDR3 reads TGCGCCAGCAGCCCCCAGGCGAGTTCACCCCTCCACTTT.